Shown below are 5 T cell receptor beta chains from a single sample sequenced in a study of blood T cell repertoires in COVID-19. Sequencing used immunoSEQ multiplex PCR; TCRdb keeps in-frame clones, though not all of them. Found here are under 75,000 clones, over 75% of them singletons; the top ten hold approximately 11%. The sample consisted of peripheral blood. These receptor sequences come from a woman aged 18-30 years with acute or convalescent COVID-19.

This chain uses TRBV6-4 with TRBJ1-5; 12 positions match TRBD1. The V gene's germline CDR1 is MRHNA and CDR2 SNTAGT. V shed 11 bases, J shed 3 bases, and the junction held 8 bases outside the gene matches. This CDR3 region has 15 residues. This chain's CDR3 is CAGPGQGAYNQPQHF. The CDR3 nucleotides are TGTGCCGGTCCGGGACAGGGGGCTTACAATCAGCCCCAGCATTTT.

CDR3 loop: CASRDRMDTEAFF. The CDR3 DNA follows: TGTGCCAGCAGGGACAGGATGGACACTGAAGCTTTCTTT. This chain connects TRBV6-5 to TRBJ1-1, with 7 bases matching TRBD1. The V and J ends lost 6 bases and 3 bases, in that order; junction bases with no gene match: 4. Germline V gene sequence: CDR1 MNHEY, CDR2 SVGAGI. CDR3 length: 13 amino acids.

The V gene is TRBV6-2 or TRBV6-3, the J gene TRBJ2-3; 13 nucleotides align to TRBD2. V was clipped by 2 bases and J by 4 bases; unmatched bases: 0. This CDR3 region has 15 residues. Germline V gene data show CDR1 as MNHEY and CDR2 as SVGEGT. The CDR3 sequence is CASSYGTSGADTQYF. The CDR3 DNA sequence: TGTGCCAGCAGTTACGGGACTAGCGGGGCAGATACGCAGTATTTT.

The chain uses TRBV5-1 and TRBJ2-3; 11 bases align to TRBD2. Trimming at V came to 2 bases and at J to 5 bases, leaving 4 bases not matched to a gene. The length of the CDR3 is 15 residues. Germline assignment: CDR1 SGHRS and CDR2 YFSETQ. DNA for the CDR3: TGCGCCAGCAGCTTTAGCGGGGGGGCGGTAGATACGCAGTATTTT. Translating it yields CASSFSGGAVDTQYF. Using reference TRBV5-1 and TRBJ2-3 for the parts outside the CDR3, the full variable domain is KAGVTQTPRYLIKTRGQQVTLSCSPISGHRSVSWYQQTPGQGLQFLFEYFSETQRNKGNFPGRFSGRQFSNSRSEMNVSTLELGDSALYLCASSFSGGAVDTQYFGPGTRLTVL.

The chain recombines TRBV5-4 with TRBJ2-1; TRBD2 is a possible D gene (7 bases). V shed 0 bases and J shed 6 bases, with 13 bases lying between them. This CDR3 has 15 residues. The germline V gene has CDR1 SGHNT and CDR2 YYREEE (reference sequence). The CDR3 spells CASSLGAGALNEQFF. Here the CDR3 DNA reads TGTGCCAGCAGCTTGGGGGCGGGGGCCCTCAATGAGCAGTTCTTC.